This T cell receptor beta chain is drawn from a study of Graves' ophthalmopathy and Graves' hyperthyroidism. Study outcomes and limitations: Most expanded thyroid clonotypes above 0.001 frequency also appeared in blood.

Amplification from RNA transcripts yielded the TCR beta CDR3 regions. HTBI primers were used in a first-round RT-PCR, which preceded a second-round multiplex PCR. TCRdb re-derived calls from the multiplex PCR reads in MiXCR, one entry per CDR3 protein. The table lists hundreds of thousands of distinct CDR3 sequences, just over 40% of them singletons, with 3.3% in the top ten. The V end lost 10 bases, the J end lost 3 bases, and 12 bases lay between the germline ends. Germline V gene lookup returns CDR1 ENHRY and CDR2 SYGVKD. The CDR3 spans 12 residues. Comments on this clonotype: Its antigen is unknown. Just one base apart from a much larger clone, this may be a read error.

Disease in donors with ophthalmopathy had moderate-to-severe activity, CAS ≥3, NOSPECS ≥4 and under 3 months' duration. The PBMCs originated from roughly 9.6 ml of fresh peripheral blood. The chain links TRBV10-3 to TRBJ1-2; D gene unclear. Sequenced input: peripheral blood. This TCR came from an adult man with Graves' ophthalmopathy. The CDR3 DNA follows: TGTGCCAGCAGCCTAGCTCACTATGGCTACACCTTC. This translates into CASSLAHYGYTF.